The 16 T cell receptor beta chains listed next were all sequenced from one sample in a study of regulatory T cells in long-lasting Graves disease. Building the TCR beta libraries relied on iRepertoire HTBI primers, and CDR3 regions underwent Arm-PCR. TCRdb re-derived calls from the multiplex PCR reads in MiXCR, one entry per CDR3 protein. The sample lists fewer than 650,000 distinct CDR3 sequences, about 16% occurring once. Time point specified: newly diagnosed GD, antithyroid drugs for less than 3 months. Extracted RNA from PBMCs served as the source of the TCR library. These data were likewise used in another study, on T cells in Graves' hyperthyroidism and ophthalmopathy.

Sequencing was performed on peripheral blood mononuclear cells (PBMCs), taken at new diagnosis, from a patient treated with antithyroid drugs. The receptor source for this set is a man aged 18 to 29 with Graves disease.

This sequence joins TRBV15 and TRBJ2-6; no clear D gene. Germline CDR1 reads LNHNV; CDR2 reads YYDKDF (reference sequence). Trimming cost V 1 base and J 0 bases, with 7 bases left between them. This CDR3 has 16 amino acids. CDR3 protein: CATSRAAHSGANVLTF. For the CDR3, the DNA is TGTGCCACCAGCAGAGCGGCACACTCTGGGGCCAACGTCCTGACTTTC.

Many counts were recorded for this clonotype. V usage is TRBV11-2 and J usage is TRBJ2-5; 14 nucleotides line up with TRBD2. J gave up 5 bases and V 4 bases, and 6 bases lay outside the gene matches. This CDR3 region has 16 residues. CDR1 and CDR2 from the germline V gene are SGHAT and FQNNGV. The CDR3 coding sequence is TGTGCCAGCAGCTACGGACTAGCGGGAGGTGGGGAGACCCAGTACTTC. Protein: CASSYGLAGGGETQYF.

The chain carries TRBV7-3 and TRBJ2-1; D is perhaps TRBD2 (6 bases). CDR1 is SGHTA, CDR2 FQGTGA, per germline. The germline V and J ends were trimmed by 6 bases and 0 bases, with 12 bases remaining between them. The CDR3 has 15 amino acids. CDR3 DNA sequence: TGTGCCAGCAGTCCCGGACTACCCTCCTACAATGAGCAGTTCTTC. It yields the protein CASSPGLPSYNEQFF. The full variable domain, rest sourced from reference TRBV7-3 and TRBJ2-1, is GAGVSQTPSNKVTEKGKYVELRCDPISGHTALYWYRQSLGQGPEFLIYFQGTGAADDSGLPNDRFFAVRPEGSVSTLKIQRTERGDSAVYLCASSPGLPSYNEQFFGPGTRLTVL.

This clonotype was recorded at least ten times. The chain recombines TRBV27 with TRBJ2-3, with D possibly TRBD2 on 6 matching bases. Germline loops: CDR1 MNHEY, CDR2 SMNVEV (reference sequence). V lost 4 bases, J lost 6 bases, and 20 bases lay in between. The CDR3 length is 16 residues. CDR3 amino acids: CASSYESSGTVDTQYF. DNA of the CDR3: TGTGCCAGCAGTTATGAGAGTAGCGGAACGGTGGATACGCAGTATTTT.

Ten or more counts support this clonotype. The rearrangement joins TRBV30 to TRBJ1-4; a possible D gene is TRBD1 (6 bases). Trimming pared 5 bases from V and 7 bases from J, leaving 14 bases between. CDR3 size: 13 residues. CDR1 and CDR2 (germline): GTSNPN, SVGIG (reference sequence). The CDR3 loop reads CAWARTEGEKLFF. In DNA, the CDR3 is TGTGCCTGGGCAAGGACAGAGGGTGAAAAACTGTTTTTT.

The chain has TRBV20-1 and TRBJ1-6; the D gene is possibly TRBD1 (6 bases). The CDR3 contains 16 residues. The germline gives CDR1 DFQATT, CDR2 SNEGSKA (reference sequence). V was cut by 3 bases and J by 7 bases, with 19 bases left in between. The CDR3 DNA follows: TGCAGTGCTAGTGGTTTTGCGGGGGCCGACAATTCACCCCTCCACTTT. Translating gives CSASGFAGADNSPLHF.

The sample holds a few counts of this clonotype. The V gene is TRBV3-1, the J gene TRBJ2-7; 15 bases are shared with TRBD2. J was trimmed by 9 bases and V by 3 bases; bases with no gene match: 9. CDR1 and CDR2 from the germline V gene are LGHDT and YNNKEL (reference sequence). CDR3 length: 16 residues. CDR3 in DNA: TGTGCCAGCAGCCATGCCGGGGGACTAGCGGGAGGTCGGCAGTACTTC. Residues: CASSHAGGLAGGRQYF.

This clonotype was counted many times. The chain employs TRBV11-2 and TRBJ2-7; D gene ambiguous. The CDR3 loop spans 13 amino acids. Germline lookup yields CDR1 SGHAT and CDR2 FQNNGV. V lost 6 bases, J lost 5 bases, and 14 bases lay in between. CDR3 DNA: TGTGCCAGCAGATCGATGGGCCAGAACGAGCAGTACTTC. This gives the protein CASRSMGQNEQYF.

Worth noting for this clonotype: At one end the junction does not follow the germline gene, possibly because of a read error. The chain combines TRBV5-1 with TRBJ2-2, with 10 bases that match TRBD1. This CDR3 region has 16 residues. Germline values: CDR1 SGHRS, CDR2 YFSETQ. As DNA, the CDR3 is TGTGCCAGCAGCTTGGGACAGGGGCTGTGGGCCGGGGAGCTGTTTTTT. This sequence encodes CASSLGQGLWAGELFF.

Many counts were recorded for this clonotype. This chain uses TRBV5-6 with TRBJ2-3; tentatively, D is TRBD2 (6 bases). V shed 4 bases and J shed 0 bases, with 12 bases lying between them. This CDR3 comprises 15 residues. From germline, CDR1 is SGHDT and CDR2 YYEEEE. CDR3 DNA sequence: TGTGCCAGCAGCGGCCTGGGGACTAGCACAGATACGCAGTATTTT. Amino acids: CASSGLGTSTDTQYF. The full variable domain, its missing parts supplied by reference TRBV5-6 and TRBJ2-3, is DAGVTQSPTHLIKTRGQQVTLRCSPKSGHDTVSWYQQALGQGPQFIFQYYEEEERQRGNFPDRFSGHQFPNYSSELNVNALLLGDSALYLCASSGLGTSTDTQYFGPGTRLTVL.

This clonotype was detected ten times or more. This chain links TRBV5-1 with TRBJ2-7, with 8 bases aligning to TRBD1. Germline V gene sequence: CDR1 SGHRS, CDR2 YFSETQ. The CDR3 contains 14 residues. J was trimmed by 5 bases and V by 0 bases; bases with no gene match: 4. CDR3 DNA sequence: TGCGCCAGCAGCTTGGTAGGACAGGGTAACGAGCAGTACTTC. It translates to CASSLVGQGNEQYF.

This clonotype occurred many times. V is TRBV7-8 and J is TRBJ2-5; D possibly corresponds to TRBD1 (5 bases). This CDR3 region has 16 residues. Germline lookup yields CDR1 SGHVS and CDR2 FQNEAQ. The V gene lost 5 bases and the J gene lost 5 bases, with 21 bases spanning the gap. The CDR3 is CASSLRQNSGGETQYF. The DNA for the CDR3 is TGTGCCAGCAGCCTCCGACAGAACTCGGGTGGGGAGACCCAGTACTTC. Drawing the rest from reference TRBV7-8 and TRBJ2-5, the complete variable domain is GAGVSQSPRYKVAKRGQDVALRCDPISGHVSLFWYQQALGQGPEFLTYFQNEAQLDKSGLPSDRFFAERPEGSVSTLKIQRTQQEDSAVYLCASSLRQNSGGETQYFGPGTRLLVL.

This clonotype appeared many times. V usage is TRBV11-1 and J usage is TRBJ2-1; TRBD1 is a possible D gene (6 bases). This CDR3 has 14 residues. CDR1 is SGHAT and CDR2 is FQDESV in the germline V gene (reference sequence). The ends were cut back, 5 bases at V and 9 bases at J, with 17 bases in the middle. As DNA, the CDR3 is TGTGCCAGCAGCACAAACAGGGTTCGTAGTGAGCAGTTCTTC. Residues: CASSTNRVRSEQFF.

Concerning this clonotype: This may be a read error, as it is one base from a much larger clone. The chain uses TRBV6-5 and TRBJ2-5; D is perhaps TRBD1 or TRBD2 (5 bases each). V lost 4 bases to trimming and J lost 4 bases, with 13 bases between them. The V gene's germline CDR1 is MNHEY and CDR2 SVGAGI. The CDR3 consists of 14 residues. DNA for the CDR3: TGTGCCAGCAGTTTCGGACGGGGCATAGAGACCCAGTACTTC. It codes for CASSFGRGIETQYF.

This clonotype was recorded many times. The V gene is TRBV3-1, the J gene TRBJ1-5; possible D gene TRBD1, 5 bases. V was trimmed by 6 bases and J by 7 bases, leaving 10 bases between them. This CDR3 comprises 12 residues. Germline loops: CDR1 LGHDT, CDR2 YNNKEL (reference sequence). CDR3 sequence reads: CASSQGYQPQHF. Here the CDR3 DNA reads TGTGCCAGCAGTCAGGGTTACCAGCCCCAGCATTTT.

This clonotype was seen just once. The chain joins TRBV12-3 or TRBV12-4 to TRBJ2-2; 8 nucleotides agree with TRBD2. The J segment lost 8 bases and the V segment lost 7 bases, leaving 3 bases of the junction unmatched. The CDR3 has 12 amino acids. The CDR3 DNA reads TGTGCCAGCATCACGGGGGGGGGGGAGCTGTTTTTT. It is translated as CASITGGGELFF.